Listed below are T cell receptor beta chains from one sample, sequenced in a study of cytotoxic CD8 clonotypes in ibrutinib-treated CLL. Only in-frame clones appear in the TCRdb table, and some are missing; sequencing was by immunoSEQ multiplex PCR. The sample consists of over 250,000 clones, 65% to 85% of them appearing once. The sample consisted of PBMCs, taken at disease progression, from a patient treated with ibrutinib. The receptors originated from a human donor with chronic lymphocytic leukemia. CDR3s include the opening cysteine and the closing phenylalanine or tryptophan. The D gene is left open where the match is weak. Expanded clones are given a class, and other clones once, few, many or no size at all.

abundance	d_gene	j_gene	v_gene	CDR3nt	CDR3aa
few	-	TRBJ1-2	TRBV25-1	TGTGCCAGCAGTGAACTAGGAAGGGCCTATGGCTACACCTTC	CASSELGRAYGYTF
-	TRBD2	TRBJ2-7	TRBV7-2	TGTGCCAGCAGCTTACTAGCGGGAGGCCACTACGAGCAGTACTTC	CASSLLAGGHYEQYF
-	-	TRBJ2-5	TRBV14	TGTGCCAGCAGCCGCTCTGGGCTAGGGACCCAGTACTTC	CASSRSGLGTQYF
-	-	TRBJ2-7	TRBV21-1	TGTGCCAGCAGCAAAGTAGAGGCTAGCGGGAGGGTCAGGCCCTACGAGCAGTACTTC	CASSKVEASGRVRPYEQYF
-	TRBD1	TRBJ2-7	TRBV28	TGTGCCAGCAGTCTGCGGACAGGGACCGAGCAGTACTTC	CASSLRTGTEQYF
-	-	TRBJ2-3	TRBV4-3	TGCGCCAGCAGCCAAGATGGAGTTCGTCCTAGCACAGATACGCAGTATTTT	CASSQDGVRPSTDTQYF
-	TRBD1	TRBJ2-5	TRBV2	TGTGCCAGCAGAGATGACAGGGCCCAAGAGACCCAGTACTTC	CASRDDRAQETQYF
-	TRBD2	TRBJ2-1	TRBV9	TGTGCCAGCAGCGTCCTAGCGGAGGCTAGCTCCTACAATGAGCAGTTCTTC	CASSVLAEASSYNEQFF
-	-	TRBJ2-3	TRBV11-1	TGTGCCAGCAGCTTAGCGTTTCAGGGATACGGGGACACAGATACGCAGTATTTT	CASSLAFQGYGDTDTQYF
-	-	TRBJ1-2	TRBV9	TGTGCCAGCAGCCTCGAAGCTAACTATGGCTACACCTTC	CASSLEANYGYTF
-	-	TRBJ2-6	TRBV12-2	TGTGCAAGTCACCCCCGGCAGGGTTCCCCCTCTGGGGCCAACGTCCTGACTTTC	CASHPRQGSPSGANVLTF
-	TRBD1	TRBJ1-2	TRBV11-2	TGTGCCAGCAGAACACCCGGGACAGCCTATGGCTACACCTTC	CASRTPGTAYGYTF
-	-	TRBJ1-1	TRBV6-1	TGTGCCAGCAAACAAGAACCGAACACTGAAGCTTTCTTT	CASKQEPNTEAFF
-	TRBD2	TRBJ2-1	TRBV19	TGTGCCAGTAGTCCCCGGGAGGGTCCCTACAATGAGCAGTTCTTC	CASSPREGPYNEQFF
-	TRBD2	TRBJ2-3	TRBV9	TGTGCCAGCAGCCAACAGACTAGCGGGAGGGTAGCTAGCACAGATACGCAGTATTTT	CASSQQTSGRVASTDTQYF
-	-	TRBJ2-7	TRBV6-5	TGTGCCAGCACCCGGACCATCCCCCCTTACGAGCAGTACTTC	CASTRTIPPYEQYF
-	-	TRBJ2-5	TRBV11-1	TGTGCCAGCAGCTCCGCCGCGACCCAGTACTTC	CASSSAATQYF
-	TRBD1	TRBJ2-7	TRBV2	TGTGCCAGCAGTCCAAAGGACAGGTACCCCTACGAGCAGTACTTC	CASSPKDRYPYEQYF
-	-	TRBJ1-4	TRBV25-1	TGTGCCAGCAGTGAATTTGGGGGGCTCGCTAATGAAAAACTGTTTTTT	CASSEFGGLANEKLFF
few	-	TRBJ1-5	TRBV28	TGTGCCAGCGGCGCCCAGCATTTT	CASGAQHF
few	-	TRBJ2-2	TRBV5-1	TGCGCCAGCAGCCCCCGGGACACCGGCGGGGAGCTGTTTTTT	CASSPRDTGGELFF
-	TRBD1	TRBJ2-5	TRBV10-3	TGTGCCATCAGCAGCCCGACAGGGACGGAGACCCAGTACTTC	CAISSPTGTETQYF
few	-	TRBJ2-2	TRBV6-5	TGTGCCAGCAGTGGACATGGGAACACCGGGGAGCTGTTTTTT	CASSGHGNTGELFF
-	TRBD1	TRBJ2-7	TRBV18	TGTGCCAGCTCACTTACAGGGGGCGGGTACGAGCAGTACTTC	CASSLTGGGYEQYF
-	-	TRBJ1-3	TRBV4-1	TGCGCCAGCAGCCAAGGAGGGTATGGAAACACCATATATTTT	CASSQGGYGNTIYF
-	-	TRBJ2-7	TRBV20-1	TGCAGTGCCGCCTTCACCTACGAGCAGTACTTC	CSAAFTYEQYF
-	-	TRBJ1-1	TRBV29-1	TGCAGCGTTGTGAGGGCCGAAGGGGCTTTCTTT	CSVVRAEGAFF
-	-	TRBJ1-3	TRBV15	TGTGCCACCAGCAGGCAGGGTTTAGGAAACACCATATATTTT	CATSRQGLGNTIYF
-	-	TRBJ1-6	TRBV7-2	TGTGCCATTAGCGGGCGGAGGGACCTCCACTTT	CAISGRRDLHF
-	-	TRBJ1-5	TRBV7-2	TGTGCCAGCAGCTTAGAGCCCCGGGGTCATCAGCCCCAGCATTTT	CASSLEPRGHQPQHF
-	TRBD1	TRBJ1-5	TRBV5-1	TGCGCCAGCAGCGTGGGGACAGGGCCTAATCAGCCCCAGCATTTT	CASSVGTGPNQPQHF
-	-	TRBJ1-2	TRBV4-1	TGCGCCAGCAGCCAGACAGGAAACTATGGCTACACCTTC	CASSQTGNYGYTF
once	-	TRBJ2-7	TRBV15	TGTGCCACCAGCAGAGATTACCGACAGGAGATCTACGAGCAGTACTTC	CATSRDYRQEIYEQYF
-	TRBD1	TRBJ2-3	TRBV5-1	TGCGCCAGCAGCGACCCCCGGGACAGATACACAGATACGCAGTATTTT	CASSDPRDRYTDTQYF
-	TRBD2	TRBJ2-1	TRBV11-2	TGTGCCAGCAGCCTTAATTTAGCGGGAGGTTACAATGAGCAGTTCTTC	CASSLNLAGGYNEQFF
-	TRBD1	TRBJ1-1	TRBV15	TGTGCCACCAGCTCCTGGACAGGGAGAGAAGCTTTCTTT	CATSSWTGREAFF
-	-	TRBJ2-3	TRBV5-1	TGCGCCAGCAGCCCCAGCACAGATACGCAGTATTTT	CASSPSTDTQYF